The 28 T cell receptor beta chains reported below all come from one sample, sequenced in a study of blood T cell repertoires in COVID-19. The method was immunoSEQ multiplex PCR; TCRdb's version includes in-frame clones alone and lacks a portion of them. The sample includes 190,000 or so clones, 70% to 85% of them seen just once. Sequencing used peripheral blood. These TCRs come from a human donor with acute or convalescent COVID-19. The donor label of this sample is uncertain.

This clone occurred once. V and J are TRBV5-1 and TRBJ2-7; D is perhaps TRBD2 (6 bases). With 5 bases removed from V and 3 bases from J, the gap between germline ends came to 12 bases. The CDR3 has 13 amino acids. Germline-derived CDR1 and CDR2 are SGHRS and YFSETQ. The DNA for the CDR3 is TGCGCCAGCAGGGTGGAGGGCCTCTACGAGCAGTACTTC. Protein product: CASRVEGLYEQYF.

A word on this clone: The same CDR3 can be traced to other DNA sequences in this sample. This chain links TRBV9 with TRBJ2-1, with D perhaps TRBD2 (6 bases). This CDR3 has 14 residues. Germline V gene data show CDR1 as SGDLS and CDR2 as YYNGEE. Trimming stripped 2 bases from V and 6 bases from J, with 12 bases between. The CDR3 region has the DNA TGTGCCAGCAGCGTCTTAGCCGGGAGCAATGAGCAGTTCTTC. Translating it yields CASSVLAGSNEQFF.

This clone was seen more than once but under ten times. The chain recombines TRBV28 with TRBJ1-1, with TRBD1 as a possible D gene (5 bases). The V gene's germline CDR1 is MDHEN and CDR2 SYDVKM. The CDR3 has 14 amino acids. Trimming pared 3 bases from V and 6 bases from J, leaving 14 bases between. This CDR3 is CASSFRDGRSEAFF. CDR3 sequence (DNA): TGTGCCAGCAGTTTCAGGGATGGTAGGTCTGAAGCTTTCTTT.

The genes are TRBV19 and TRBJ1-1, with 7 positions matching TRBD1. The CDR3 totals 13 residues. Trimming removed 4 bases from V and 1 base from J; junction bases left unmatched: 0. Germline CDR1 and CDR2: LNHDA and SQIVND (reference sequence). The CDR3 protein is CASSRTGNTEAFF. CDR3 in DNA: TGTGCCAGTAGTAGGACAGGGAACACTGAAGCTTTCTTT.

In its sample, this clone was seen a few times. J is TRBJ1-5 and V is TRBV18; 7 positions match TRBD1. Germline V lookup: CDR1 KGHSH, CDR2 LQKENI. This CDR3 is 16 amino acids long. V lost 3 bases and J lost 0; bases outside the gene matches: 5. The CDR3 DNA is TGTGCCAGCTCACCGCGGACAGGCGATAGCAATCAGCCCCAGCATTTT. It encodes CASSPRTGDSNQPQHF.

The chain uses TRBV6-5 and TRBJ1-2; D call uncertain. V was clipped by 0 bases and J by 0 bases, with 11 bases between them. The V gene's germline CDR1 is MNHEY and CDR2 SVGAGI. CDR3 length: 16 residues. The CDR3 region is CASSYSAAGTNYGYTF. In nucleotides, the CDR3 is TGTGCCAGCAGTTACTCAGCGGCAGGTACTAACTATGGCTACACCTTC.

This chain links TRBV6-5 with TRBJ1-6, with D hard to call. The CDR3 is 14 residues long. Germline V CDR1 and CDR2: MNHEY, SVGAGI. Between the trimmed V and J ends, which lost 2 bases and 4 bases, there was a span of 6 bases. The DNA of the CDR3 is TGTGCCAGCAGTTACGTACATTATAATTCACCCCTCCACTTT. It encodes CASSYVHYNSPLHF.

The CDR3, as DNA: TGTGCCAGTAGTATTTTCCAGGGGGCGGGTGAGACCCAGTACTTC. Residues: CASSIFQGAGETQYF. This chain joins TRBV19 and TRBJ2-5, with TRBD1 identical over 8 bases. CDR3 length equals 15 residues. V was pared by 3 bases and J by 5 bases, with 8 bases of the junction left unmatched. Germline V lookup: CDR1 LNHDA, CDR2 SQIVND (reference sequence).

This chain joins TRBV6-2 or TRBV6-3 and TRBJ2-7; 7 nucleotides agree with TRBD2. CDR3 length equals 16 residues. Germline trimming cut 6 bases from V and 1 base from J; bases unmatched to any gene: 12. The germline gives CDR1 MNHEY, CDR2 SVGEGT. The CDR3 sequence is CASSPIPGLTSYEQYF. The DNA of the CDR3 is TGTGCCAGCAGCCCAATACCGGGACTAACTTCCTACGAGCAGTACTTC.

DNA for the CDR3: TGTGCCAGCAGCATCGGACAAGCTAACTATGGCTACACCTTC. Protein product: CASSIGQANYGYTF. The chain has TRBV6-5 and TRBJ1-2; D possibly corresponds to TRBD1 (5 bases). Trimming removed 6 bases at V and 0 bases at J, with 11 bases between. Germline assignment: CDR1 MNHEY and CDR2 SVGAGI. The CDR3 runs to 14 residues.

The chain recombines TRBV12-5 with TRBJ2-5, with 14 positions matching TRBD2. The CDR3 totals 18 residues. The V and J ends lost 4 bases and 5 bases, in that order; junction bases with no gene match: 12. Germline V lookup: CDR1 LGHNT, CDR2 FRNRAP. This CDR3 reads CASGSTTGTSGSRETQYF. CDR3 DNA sequence: TGTGCTAGTGGTTCCACCACCGGGACTAGCGGGAGTAGGGAGACCCAGTACTTC.

The rearrangement joins TRBV19 to TRBJ2-3, with D possibly being TRBD2 (6 bases). CDR1 LNHDA and CDR2 SQIVND come from the germline V gene (reference sequence). The CDR3 extends over 14 amino acids. V gave up 6 bases and J gave up 0 bases, with 10 bases separating them. Written as DNA, the CDR3 is TGTGCCAGTAGATTTAGCGGAAGCACAGATACGCAGTATTTT. It encodes CASRFSGSTDTQYF.

The chain combines TRBV28 with TRBJ2-7; 8 bases line up with TRBD1. V lost 6 bases and J lost 6; bases outside the gene matches: 7. The germline V gene has CDR1 MDHEN and CDR2 SYDVKM. The CDR3 totals 13 residues. The CDR3 loop is CASRRQGRREQYF. As DNA, the CDR3 is TGTGCCAGCAGGCGACAGGGGAGGCGCGAGCAGTACTTC.

This chain connects TRBV29-1 to TRBJ2-1; possibly TRBD2 for D (5 bases). V was pared by 2 bases and J by 4 bases, with 9 bases between. Germline assignment: CDR1 SQVTM and CDR2 ANQGSEA. The CDR3 length is 13 residues. CDR3 DNA: TGCAGCGTTGAATTTAAGCGGTACAATGAGCAGTTCTTC. Residues: CSVEFKRYNEQFF.

The chain uses TRBV28 and TRBJ1-4, with TRBD1 matching over 8 bases. Germline V gene sequence: CDR1 MDHEN, CDR2 SYDVKM. CDR3 size: 14 residues. Germline trimming cut 3 bases from V and 8 bases from J; bases unmatched to any gene: 5. The CDR3 DNA follows: TGTGCCAGCAGTTTCGGGACAGGTGGCGAAAAACTGTTTTTT. The encoded protein is CASSFGTGGEKLFF.

V is TRBV5-1 and J is TRBJ2-6, with D possibly matching TRBD2 (5 bases). This CDR3 region has 20 residues. Germline loops: CDR1 SGHRS, CDR2 YFSETQ. Trimming took 4 bases from V and 0 from J, leaving 23 bases between them. CDR3 DNA sequence: TGCGCCAGCAGCCCCTACCGGGGTAACCTGATCTACTCTGGGGCCAACGTCCTGACTTTC. Residues: CASSPYRGNLIYSGANVLTF.

This chain joins TRBV7-3 and TRBJ2-7; 9 positions agree with TRBD1. CDR3 length: 15 amino acids. V was clipped by 5 bases and J by 5 bases; unmatched bases: 10. Germline values: CDR1 SGHTA, CDR2 FQGTGA. CDR3 DNA sequence: TGTGCCAGCAGCCTGACACCGGGACAGGGAAACGAGCAGTACTTC. This translates into CASSLTPGQGNEQYF.

The chain uses TRBV5-1 and TRBJ1-4, with TRBD1 matching 8 bases. The V and J ends lost 2 bases and 8 bases, in that order; junction bases with no gene match: 5. The CDR3 is 14 amino acids. CDR1 is SGHRS and CDR2 is YFSETQ in the germline V gene. CDR3 loop: CASSLGQGVEKLFF. DNA of the CDR3: TGCGCCAGCAGCTTAGGACAGGGTGTCGAAAAACTGTTTTTT. Full variable domain (missing parts from reference TRBV5-1 and TRBJ1-4): KAGVTQTPRYLIKTRGQQVTLSCSPISGHRSVSWYQQTPGQGLQFLFEYFSETQRNKGNFPGRFSGRQFSNSRSEMNVSTLELGDSALYLCASSLGQGVEKLFFGSGTQLSVL.

The V call is TRBV7-8, the J call TRBJ2-7; no definite D call. This CDR3 is 11 amino acids long. The V gene lost 2 bases and the J gene lost 5 bases, with 4 bases spanning the gap. CDR1 is SGHVS, CDR2 FQNEAQ, per germline. As DNA, the CDR3 is TGTGCCAGCAGCTTAAGCGACGAGCAGTACTTC. Translation: CASSLSDEQYF.

The chain has TRBV7-2 and TRBJ1-6; D call uncertain. CDR1 and CDR2 from the germline V gene are SGHTA and FQGNSA. The CDR3 loop spans 16 amino acids. With 4 bases removed from V and 14 bases from J, the gap between germline ends came to 24 bases. The CDR3 loop reads CASSSTPSGSGTALHF. The CDR3 region has the DNA TGTGCCAGCAGCTCTACCCCGTCTGGGTCAGGAACAGCCCTCCACTTT.

This clone was seen a single time. V and J are TRBV29-1 and TRBJ2-7, with 10 bases aligning to TRBD2. J lost 3 bases, V lost 5 bases, and 7 bases had no gene match. Germline lookup yields CDR1 SQVTM and CDR2 ANQGSEA. The CDR3 loop spans 14 amino acids. In nucleotides, the CDR3 is TGCAGCGTTTCCACTATAGCGGGAGGCTACGAGCAGTACTTC. Protein sequence: CSVSTIAGGYEQYF.

The rearrangement uses TRBV19 and TRBJ1-1; tentatively, D is TRBD1 (5 bases). Germline assignment: CDR1 LNHDA and CDR2 SQIVND (reference sequence). Trimming stripped 8 bases from V and 7 bases from J, with 23 bases between. This CDR3 comprises 15 residues. The CDR3 sequence is CASCSLESGMDEAFF. The CDR3 coding sequence is TGTGCCAGTTGTTCGCTCGAGTCAGGGATGGATGAAGCTTTCTTT.

This chain links TRBV28 with TRBJ1-1, with 7 bases identical to TRBD1. Germline V gene sequence: CDR1 MDHEN, CDR2 SYDVKM. Losses at the gene ends were 6 bases for V and 11 bases for J; bases not matched to a gene: 24. CDR3 length: 17 residues. The CDR3: CASSRTQTGSKLREAFF. The CDR3 bases are TGTGCCAGCAGCCGAACCCAGACAGGGTCCAAGCTTAGGGAGGCTTTCTTT.

The chain employs TRBV7-2 and TRBJ1-1, with 8 bases fitting TRBD1. CDR3 length: 14 residues. Germline V gene data show CDR1 as SGHTA and CDR2 as FQGNSA. V was clipped by 5 bases and J by 1 base; unmatched bases: 3. The CDR3 DNA sequence: TGTGCCAGCAGCCTACAGGGGGGGAACACTGAAGCTTTCTTT. It yields the protein CASSLQGGNTEAFF.

This clone was seen only once. The V call is TRBV6-1, the J call TRBJ2-6, with D uncertain. This CDR3 comprises 17 residues. Deletions cut 2 bases from V and 0 bases from J, with 11 bases between. CDR1 MNHNS and CDR2 SASEGT come from the germline V gene. This CDR3 is CASSERPRTSGANVLTF. The CDR3 DNA follows: TGTGCCAGCAGTGAAAGGCCTAGAACCTCTGGGGCCAACGTCCTGACTTTC.

V and J are TRBV6-6 and TRBJ1-4; D call uncertain. CDR1 is MNHNY, CDR2 SVGAGI, per germline (reference sequence). Trimming took 5 bases from V and 8 from J, leaving 12 bases between them. The CDR3 has 13 amino acids. The CDR3 sequence is CASSDFRVEKLFF. The CDR3 nucleotides read TGTGCCAGCAGTGACTTTCGCGTGGAAAAACTGTTTTTT.

This chain joins TRBV11-2 and TRBJ2-7, with 8 nucleotides matching TRBD2. CDR1 is SGHAT, CDR2 FQNNGV, per germline. The V gene end was trimmed by 1 base and the J gene end by 0 bases; junction bases not matched to a gene: 5. CDR3 length equals 16 residues. For the CDR3, the DNA is TGTGCCAGCAGCTTAGGGGCTAGCGGGCGCTCCTACGAGCAGTACTTC. This translates into CASSLGASGRSYEQYF. Using reference TRBV11-2 and TRBJ2-7 for the parts outside the CDR3, the full variable domain is EAGVAQSPRYKIIEKRQSVAFWCNPISGHATLYWYQQILGQGPKLLIQFQNNGVVDDSQLPKDRFSAERLKGVDSTLKIQPAKLEDSAVYLCASSLGASGRSYEQYFGPGTRLTVT.

The V and J genes are TRBV5-6 and TRBJ1-1; D remains unclear. Germline lookup yields CDR1 SGHDT and CDR2 YYEEEE. Trimming pared 4 bases from V and 8 bases from J, leaving 6 bases between. The CDR3 length is 10 residues. The CDR3 coding sequence is TGTGCCAGCAGCGTTATAGAAGCTTTCTTT. Protein product: CASSVIEAFF.